This record covers a single T cell receptor beta chain. It lacks a known antigen. Within one base of it there is no much larger clone, and no base qualities were kept. Genomic DNA was isolated from the sorted cells so that the TCRbeta CDR3 region could be sequenced. TCRbeta CDR3 regions were sequenced using the immunoSEQ Assay. Here the immuneACCESS table is served through TCRdb, limited to in-frame sequences with V and J called. Missing clones are a known gap in these copies; in checked studies unresolved V genes cover under half, and the rest lacks a known reason. The sample table shows under 50,000 clones, and 60% to 85% are seen once. Roughly an eighth of the sample goes to the ten largest clones. This record belongs to a study of OX40 agonist ivuxolimab in advanced cancers. With respect to the entire study: Ivuxolimab was a fully human IgG2 agonistic monoclonal antibody targeting the costimulatory receptor OX40 (CD134). Partial responses occurred in three dose-escalation patients, of whom one had hepatocellular carcinoma and two had cutaneous melanoma. Patients were allowed to have had prior anti-PD-1, anti-PD-L1 or anti-CTLA-4 therapy, and around 40% of the dose-escalation patients had previously received checkpoint inhibitors. Among the roughly 50 dose-escalation patients, approximately 20 had hepatocellular carcinoma, around 15 melanoma, 9 renal cell carcinoma and 9 head and neck cancer. The dose-escalation cohort was about 83% male with a mean age of about 65 years, ranging from roughly 20 to 80. Intravenous ivuxolimab was administered to patients every 2 weeks at six dose levels: 0.01, 0.1, 0.3, 1.5, 3 and 10 mg/kg. The paper reports the monotherapy dose-escalation portion (N of about 50 patients) of the phase I ivuxolimab trial. The purpose of peripheral TCRbeta sequencing was to test whether ivuxolimab changed TCR sequence diversity and led to clonal T-cell expansion.

The CDR3, from cysteine to phenylalanine, totals 15 residues. Just CDR3 DNA is preserved here, 45 bases in frame from base 1. The germline V gene (reference sequence) gives CDR1 as SGHNT and CDR2 as YYREEE. The junction carries 14 bases between V and J, which are trimmed by 4 bases and 2 bases respectively. Patients with a history of autoimmune disease or receiving systemic immunosuppression were excluded from the trial. In every dose cohort, peripheral blood was drawn for TCR sequencing at baseline, cycle 4 day 1, and cycle 7 day 1. Samples came from an open-label, multicenter, first-in-human phase I dose-escalation trial of ivuxolimab. Adults with locally advanced or metastatic melanoma, renal cell, hepatocellular, or head and neck squamous cell carcinoma were enrolled in the trial. Before TCR sequencing, CD4+ T cells and CD8+ T cells from peripheral blood were sorted into separate populations.

Paper-wide results and their limitations: Low levels of normalized T-cell clonal expansion were also seen in some patients who did not respond. On average, CD8+ T cells showed more expanded clones than CD4+ T cells after ivuxolimab. Which antigens the clonally expanded peripheral T cells were specific for was not determined. At doses of 0.1 to 3.0 mg/kg, clonal expansion of both CD4+ and CD8+ T cells in blood was seen between baseline and week 6. In the 0.1-3.0 mg/kg groups, partial responders had among the lowest normalized peripheral clonal expansion, particularly in CD8+ T cells.

This receptor chain uses TRBV5-4 and TRBJ2-3, with no reliable assignment of the D segment. The material sequenced was CD4+ or CD8+ T cells sorted from blood, taken in a trial of the OX40 agonist ivuxolimab. The sequence came from an adult with an advanced solid tumor such as melanoma, head and neck, liver or kidney cancer. The CDR3 here reads CASSPSLEATDTQYF. The sequenced DNA: TGTGCCAGCAGCCCATCACTCGAAGCCACAGATACGCAGTATTTT.